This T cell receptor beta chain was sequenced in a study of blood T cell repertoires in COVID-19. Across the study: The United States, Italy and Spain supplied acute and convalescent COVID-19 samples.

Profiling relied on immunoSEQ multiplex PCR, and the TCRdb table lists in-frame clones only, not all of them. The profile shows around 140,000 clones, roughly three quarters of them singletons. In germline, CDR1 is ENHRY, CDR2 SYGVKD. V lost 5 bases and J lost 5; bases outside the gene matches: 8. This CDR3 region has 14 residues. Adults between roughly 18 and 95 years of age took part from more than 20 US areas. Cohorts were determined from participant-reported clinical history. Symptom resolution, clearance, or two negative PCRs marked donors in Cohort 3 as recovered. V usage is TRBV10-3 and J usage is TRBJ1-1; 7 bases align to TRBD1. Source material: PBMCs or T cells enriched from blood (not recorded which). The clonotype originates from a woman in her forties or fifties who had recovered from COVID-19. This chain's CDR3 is CAISPTGVRTEAFF. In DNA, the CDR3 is TGTGCCATCAGTCCCACAGGGGTGCGGACTGAAGCTTTCTTT.